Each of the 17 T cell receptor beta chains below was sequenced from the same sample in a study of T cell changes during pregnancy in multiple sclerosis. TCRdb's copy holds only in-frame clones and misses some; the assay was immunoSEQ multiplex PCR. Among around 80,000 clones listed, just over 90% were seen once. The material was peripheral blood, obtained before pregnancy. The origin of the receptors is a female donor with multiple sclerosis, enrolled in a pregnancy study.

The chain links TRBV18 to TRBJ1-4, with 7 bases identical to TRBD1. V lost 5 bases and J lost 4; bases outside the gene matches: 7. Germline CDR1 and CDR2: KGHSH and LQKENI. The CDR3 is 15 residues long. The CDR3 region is CASSTRQGDNEKLFF. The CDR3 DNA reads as TGTGCCAGCTCAACGCGACAGGGAGATAATGAAAAACTGTTTTTT.

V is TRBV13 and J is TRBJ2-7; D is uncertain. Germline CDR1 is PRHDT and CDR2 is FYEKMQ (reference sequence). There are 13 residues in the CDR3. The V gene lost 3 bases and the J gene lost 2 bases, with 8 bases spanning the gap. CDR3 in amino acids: CASSFTYPYEQYF. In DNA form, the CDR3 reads TGTGCCAGCAGCTTTACCTATCCCTACGAGCAGTACTTC. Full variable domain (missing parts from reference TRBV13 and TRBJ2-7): AAGVIQSPRHLIKEKRETATLKCYPIPRHDTVYWYQQGPGQDPQFLISFYEKMQSDKGSIPDRFSAQQFSDYHSELNMSSLELGDSALYFCASSFTYPYEQYFGPGTRLTVT.

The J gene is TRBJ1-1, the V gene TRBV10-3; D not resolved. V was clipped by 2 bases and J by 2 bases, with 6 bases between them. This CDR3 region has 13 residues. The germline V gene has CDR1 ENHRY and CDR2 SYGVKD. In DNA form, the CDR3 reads TGTGCCATCAGTGAGCACCTAAACACTGAAGCTTTCTTT. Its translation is CAISEHLNTEAFF.

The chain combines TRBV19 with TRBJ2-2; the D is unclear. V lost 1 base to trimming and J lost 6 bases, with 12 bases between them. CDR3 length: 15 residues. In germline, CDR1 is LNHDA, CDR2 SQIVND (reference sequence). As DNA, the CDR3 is TGTGCCAGTAGTATAGGGTGGCGAGGATCCGGGGAGCTGTTTTTT. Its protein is CASSIGWRGSGELFF.

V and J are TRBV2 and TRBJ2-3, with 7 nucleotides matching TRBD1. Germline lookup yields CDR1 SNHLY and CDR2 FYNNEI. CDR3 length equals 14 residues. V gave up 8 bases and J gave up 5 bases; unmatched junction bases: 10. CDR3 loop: CASPGEGAIDTQYF. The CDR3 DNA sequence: TGTGCCAGCCCGGGCGAGGGGGCAATAGATACGCAGTATTTT. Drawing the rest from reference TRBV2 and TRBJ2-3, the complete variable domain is EPEVTQTPSHQVTQMGQEVILRCVPISNHLYFYWYRQILGQKVEFLVSFYNNEISEKSEIFDDQFSVERPDGSNFTLKIRSTKLEDSAMYFCASPGEGAIDTQYFGPGTRLTVL.

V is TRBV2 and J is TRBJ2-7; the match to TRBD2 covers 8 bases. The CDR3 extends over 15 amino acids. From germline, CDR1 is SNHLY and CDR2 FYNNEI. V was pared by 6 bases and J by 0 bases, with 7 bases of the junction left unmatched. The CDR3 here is CASSPFRGGSYEQYF. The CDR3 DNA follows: TGTGCCAGCAGCCCTTTCCGGGGGGGCTCCTACGAGCAGTACTTC. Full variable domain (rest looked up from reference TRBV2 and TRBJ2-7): EPEVTQTPSHQVTQMGQEVILRCVPISNHLYFYWYRQILGQKVEFLVSFYNNEISEKSEIFDDQFSVERPDGSNFTLKIRSTKLEDSAMYFCASSPFRGGSYEQYFGPGTRLTVT.

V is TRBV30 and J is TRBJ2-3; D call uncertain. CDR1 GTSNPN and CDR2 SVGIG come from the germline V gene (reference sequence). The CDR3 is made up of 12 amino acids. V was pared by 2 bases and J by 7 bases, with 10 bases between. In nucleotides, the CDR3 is TGTGCCTGGAGTCTTAGTGAAAATACGCAGTATTTT. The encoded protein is CAWSLSENTQYF.

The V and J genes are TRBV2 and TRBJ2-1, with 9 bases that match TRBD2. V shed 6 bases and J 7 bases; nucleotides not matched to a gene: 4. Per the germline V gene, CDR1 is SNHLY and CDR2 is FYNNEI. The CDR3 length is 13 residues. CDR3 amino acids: CASRASGENEQFF. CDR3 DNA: TGTGCCAGCAGGGCTAGCGGGGAAAATGAGCAGTTCTTC.

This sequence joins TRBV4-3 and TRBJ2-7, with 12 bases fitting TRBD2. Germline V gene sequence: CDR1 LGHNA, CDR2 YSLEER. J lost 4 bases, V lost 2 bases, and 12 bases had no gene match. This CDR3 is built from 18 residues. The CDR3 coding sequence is TGCGCCAGCAGCCAAAAGGACGGACTAGCGGGATTTTTGTACGAGCAGTACTTC. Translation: CASSQKDGLAGFLYEQYF.

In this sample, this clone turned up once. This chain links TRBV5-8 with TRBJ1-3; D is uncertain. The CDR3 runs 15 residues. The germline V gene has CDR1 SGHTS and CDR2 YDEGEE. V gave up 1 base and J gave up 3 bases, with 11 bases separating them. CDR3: CASSLNTDIGNTIYF. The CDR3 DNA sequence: TGTGCCAGCAGCTTGAACACCGACATTGGAAACACCATATATTTT.

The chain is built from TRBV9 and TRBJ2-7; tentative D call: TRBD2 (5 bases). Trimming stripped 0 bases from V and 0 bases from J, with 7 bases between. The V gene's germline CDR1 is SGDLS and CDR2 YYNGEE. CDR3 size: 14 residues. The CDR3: CASSVEGSSYEQYF. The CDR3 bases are TGTGCCAGCAGCGTAGAAGGGAGCTCCTACGAGCAGTACTTC. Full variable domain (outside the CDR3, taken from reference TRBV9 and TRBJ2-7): DSGVTQTPKHLITATGQRVTLRCSPRSGDLSVYWYQQSLDQGLQFLIQYYNGEERAKGNILERFSAQQFPDLHSELNLSSLELGDSALYFCASSVEGSSYEQYFGPGTRLTVT.

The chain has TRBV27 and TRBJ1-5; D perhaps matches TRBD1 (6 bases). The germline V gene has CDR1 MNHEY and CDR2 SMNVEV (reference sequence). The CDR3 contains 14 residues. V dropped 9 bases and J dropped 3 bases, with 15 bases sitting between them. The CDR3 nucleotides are TGTGCCAGTGCTACCCGGGACAACAATCAGCCCCAGCATTTT. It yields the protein CASATRDNNQPQHF.

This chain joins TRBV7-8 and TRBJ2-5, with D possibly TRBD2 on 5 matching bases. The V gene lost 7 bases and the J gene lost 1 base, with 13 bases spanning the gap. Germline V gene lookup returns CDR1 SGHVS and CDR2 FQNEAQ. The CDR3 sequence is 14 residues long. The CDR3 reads CASTRRPGQETQYF. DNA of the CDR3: TGTGCCAGCACCAGGAGGCCAGGCCAAGAGACCCAGTACTTC.

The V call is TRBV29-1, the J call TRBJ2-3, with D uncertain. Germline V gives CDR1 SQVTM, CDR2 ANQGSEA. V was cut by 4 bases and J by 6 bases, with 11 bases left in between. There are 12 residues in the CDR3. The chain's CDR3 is CSVGHMRDTQYF. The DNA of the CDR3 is TGCAGCGTTGGGCACATGCGGGATACGCAGTATTTT.

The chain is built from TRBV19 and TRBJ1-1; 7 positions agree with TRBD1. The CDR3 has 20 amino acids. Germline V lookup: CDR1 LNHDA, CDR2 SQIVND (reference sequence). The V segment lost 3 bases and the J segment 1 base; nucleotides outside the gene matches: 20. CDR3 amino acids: CASSILDFIEGGESNTEAFF. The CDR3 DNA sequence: TGTGCCAGTAGTATCTTGGACTTCATTGAAGGGGGCGAGTCGAACACTGAAGCTTTCTTT.

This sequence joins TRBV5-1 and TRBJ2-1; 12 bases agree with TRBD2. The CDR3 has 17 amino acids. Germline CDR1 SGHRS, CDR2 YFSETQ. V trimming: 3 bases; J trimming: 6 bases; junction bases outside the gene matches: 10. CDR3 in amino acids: CASSSATSGSIRNEQFF. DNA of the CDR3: TGCGCCAGCAGCTCCGCGACTAGCGGGAGCATTCGCAATGAGCAGTTCTTC.

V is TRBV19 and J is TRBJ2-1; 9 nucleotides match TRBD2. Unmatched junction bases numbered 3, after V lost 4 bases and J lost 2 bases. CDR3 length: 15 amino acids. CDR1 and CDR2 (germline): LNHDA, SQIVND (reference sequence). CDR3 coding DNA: TGTGCCAGTAGTAACCTAGCGGGACCCTACAATGAGCAGTTCTTC. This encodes CASSNLAGPYNEQFF.